Shown below are 23 T cell receptor beta chains from a single sample sequenced in a study of T cells in localized non-small cell lung cancer. The method was immunoSEQ multiplex PCR; TCRdb's version includes in-frame clones alone and lacks a portion of them. The sample comprises 25,000 to 30,000 clones, around 81% of which are singletons, and approximately 5.3% rests with the top ten. Sequenced material: peripheral blood mononuclear cells, taken before any cancer treatment. The receptors were sampled from a man aged 40 to 75 with stage III lung adenocarcinoma.

This chain links TRBV6-6 with TRBJ1-2, with a tentative D call TRBD1 (5 bases). Germline CDR1 reads MNHNY; CDR2 reads SVGAGI (reference sequence). Trimming shortened V by 6 bases and J by 7 bases, and 12 bases separated the two germline ends. The CDR3 totals 12 residues. The CDR3 nucleotides are TGTGCCAGCAGCCGGAGGGGATCTGGCTACACCTTC. This translates into CASSRRGSGYTF.

V is TRBV10-3 and J is TRBJ2-5, with TRBD1 matching 10 bases. Germline V gives CDR1 ENHRY, CDR2 SYGVKD. V shed 2 bases, J shed 5 bases, and the junction held 2 bases outside the gene matches. CDR3 length: 14 residues. The CDR3: CAISEGTGVETQYF. The DNA for the CDR3 is TGTGCCATCAGTGAGGGGACAGGGGTTGAGACCCAGTACTTC.

The rearrangement links TRBV5-8 to TRBJ2-6; weak D call: TRBD1 (6 bases). The CDR3 extends over 19 amino acids. The germline gives CDR1 SGHTS, CDR2 YDEGEE. The V end lost 4 bases, the J end lost 0 bases, and 20 bases lay between the germline ends. The CDR3 region is CASSGFGYRAPSGANVLTF. CDR3 DNA: TGTGCCAGCAGCGGCTTTGGGTACAGGGCGCCCTCTGGGGCCAACGTCCTGACTTTC.

The J gene is TRBJ1-4, the V gene TRBV5-4, with TRBD1 matching 10 bases. Germline loops: CDR1 SGHNT, CDR2 YYREEE (reference sequence). The CDR3 loop spans 14 amino acids. Germline trimming cut 5 bases from V and 6 bases from J; bases unmatched to any gene: 4. CDR3 sequence: CASSPGTGDEKLFF. The CDR3 DNA reads as TGTGCCAGCAGTCCCGGGACAGGGGATGAAAAACTGTTTTTT. Supplemented by reference TRBV5-4 and TRBJ1-4, the full variable domain reads ETGVTQSPTHLIKTRGQQVTLRCSSQSGHNTVSWYQQALGQGPQFIFQYYREEENGRGNFPPRFSGLQFPNYSSELNVNALELDDSALYLCASSPGTGDEKLFFGSGTQLSVL.

This sequence joins TRBV14 and TRBJ2-5, with TRBD2 as a possible D gene (5 bases). There are 15 residues in the CDR3. V gave up 2 bases and J gave up 4 bases, with 14 bases separating them. Germline V lookup: CDR1 SGHDN, CDR2 FVKESK. The CDR3, as DNA: TGTGCCAGCAGCCAATTGCGGGCAGGCAGAGAGACCCAGTACTTC. This sequence encodes CASSQLRAGRETQYF. The full variable domain, with the rest looked up from reference TRBV14 and TRBJ2-5, is EAGVTQFPSHSVIEKGQTVTLRCDPISGHDNLYWYRRVMGKEIKFLLHFVKESKQDESGMPNNRFLAERTGGTYSTLKVQPAELEDSGVYFCASSQLRAGRETQYFGPGTRLLVL.

The chain's CDR3 is CASSLPHRGCPAEYV. Here the CDR3 DNA reads TGCGCCAGCAGCTTGCCCCACAGGGGCTGCCCCGCGGAGTACGTC. The chain employs TRBV5-1 and TRBJ2-7, with 7 nucleotides matching TRBD1. J was trimmed by 11 bases and V by 1 base; bases with no gene match: 15. Germline V gene data show CDR1 as SGHRS and CDR2 as YFSETQ. This CDR3 region has 15 residues.

The chain is built from TRBV27 and TRBJ2-2, with 7 bases that match TRBD1. V lost 5 bases, J lost 1 base, and 4 bases stayed unmatched. CDR3 length equals 15 residues. Germline CDR1 is MNHEY and CDR2 is SMNVEV (reference sequence). CDR3 amino acids: CASSPGTVNTGELFF. The CDR3 DNA reads as TGTGCCAGCAGTCCGGGGACAGTGAACACCGGGGAGCTGTTTTTT.

The gene calls are TRBV7-3 and TRBJ2-5; tentatively, D is TRBD1 (6 bases). Trimming removed 1 base from V and 5 bases from J, with 8 bases in between. Germline CDR1 is SGHTA and CDR2 is FQGTGA. CDR3 size: 13 residues. The DNA of the CDR3 is TGTGCCAGCAGCTTAAATAGGGGGGAGACCCAGTACTTC. This gives the protein CASSLNRGETQYF. Together with reference TRBV7-3 and TRBJ2-5, the CDR3 gives the full variable domain: GAGVSQTPSNKVTEKGKYVELRCDPISGHTALYWYRQSLGQGPEFLIYFQGTGAADDSGLPNDRFFAVRPEGSVSTLKIQRTERGDSAVYLCASSLNRGETQYFGPGTRLLVL.

The chain recombines TRBV6-1 with TRBJ1-2, with 7 bases lining up with TRBD1. The germline V gene has CDR1 MNHNS and CDR2 SASEGT. V was pared by 6 bases and J by 5 bases, with 6 bases of the junction left unmatched. The CDR3 has 13 amino acids. In DNA, the CDR3 is TGTGCCAGCAGCCGGGACAGTCAATATGGCTACACCTTC. It yields the protein CASSRDSQYGYTF.

The chain combines TRBV7-9 with TRBJ2-2; a possible D gene is TRBD1 (6 bases). Germline V gene lookup returns CDR1 SEHNR and CDR2 FQNEAQ (reference sequence). The CDR3 has 15 amino acids. Trimming removed 5 bases from V and 1 base from J, with 11 bases in between. CDR3 bases: TGTGCCAGCAGCCAAGACAGGATGAACACCGGGGAGCTGTTTTTT. Translating gives CASSQDRMNTGELFF.

V gene TRBV2 combines with J gene TRBJ1-1; D unclear. This CDR3 spans 16 amino acids. The germline CDR1 and CDR2 sequences are SNHLY and FYNNEI. Deletions cut 5 bases from V and 0 bases from J, with 16 bases between. The CDR3 sequence is CASSPREVRMNTEAFF. CDR3 nucleotides: TGTGCCAGCAGTCCCCGCGAAGTCCGTATGAACACTGAAGCTTTCTTT.

The rearrangement joins TRBV19 to TRBJ1-6; no clear D gene. Trimming took 1 base from V and 0 from J, leaving 7 bases between them. Per germline, CDR1 LNHDA and CDR2 SQIVND (reference sequence). The CDR3 has 16 residues. The CDR3 nucleotides read TGTGCCAGTAGTATAGGGGCCGGCTCCTATAATTCACCCCTCCACTTT. Amino acid sequence: CASSIGAGSYNSPLHF.

The rearrangement joins TRBV25-1 to TRBJ2-7; D call uncertain. The CDR3 is made up of 14 amino acids. Germline CDR1 reads MGHDK; CDR2 reads SYGVNS. V shed 3 bases and J shed 3 bases, with 12 bases lying between them. The chain's CDR3 is CASSEASSFYEQYF. CDR3 bases: TGTGCCAGCAGTGAGGCCAGCTCATTCTACGAGCAGTACTTC.

The chain couples TRBV7-3 to TRBJ2-3; TRBD2 matches at 12 bases. The CDR3 sequence is 15 residues long. V gave up 5 bases and J gave up 7 bases; unmatched junction bases: 7. CDR1 is SGHTA, CDR2 FQGTGA, per germline. The CDR3 sequence: CASSPGLAGTNTQYF. CDR3 in DNA: TGTGCCAGCAGCCCCGGACTAGCGGGAACGAATACGCAGTATTTT.

The chain uses TRBV6-6 and TRBJ1-3; 7 bases match TRBD1. The CDR3 is 15 residues long. Trimming removed 9 bases from V and 0 bases from J; junction bases left unmatched: 8. Germline lookup yields CDR1 MNHNY and CDR2 SVGAGI (reference sequence). The CDR3 here is CASTGVSYSGNTIYF. CDR3 nucleotides: TGTGCCAGTACAGGGGTCTCGTACTCTGGAAACACCATATATTTT.

This chain uses TRBV6-1 with TRBJ1-1, with 10 bases fitting TRBD1. Germline V gene data show CDR1 as MNHNS and CDR2 as SASEGT. After removal of 6 bases from V and 6 bases from J, the junction contained 10 bases not matched to a gene. The CDR3 extends over 15 amino acids. This CDR3 is CASRADRGHYSEAFF. DNA for the CDR3: TGTGCCAGCAGAGCAGACAGGGGGCATTATTCTGAAGCTTTCTTT.

In nucleotides, the CDR3 is TGTGCCAGCAGCCTCGGGCCTTCGGGTACGAATACGCAGTATTTT. Amino acids: CASSLGPSGTNTQYF. The rearrangement links TRBV5-5 to TRBJ2-3; D not resolved. CDR1 and CDR2 from the germline V gene are SGHKS and YYEKEE (reference sequence). This CDR3 contains 15 residues. V was trimmed by 4 bases and J by 7 bases, leaving 19 bases between them.

The rearrangement links TRBV5-4 to TRBJ2-2; D possibly matches TRBD1 or TRBD2 (6 bases each). V lost 1 base and J 1 base, leaving 8 bases between the germline ends. CDR1 is SGHNT and CDR2 is YYREEE in the germline V gene (reference sequence). The CDR3 loop spans 15 amino acids. The CDR3 DNA sequence: TGTGCCAGCAGCTTGCGGGGGCTGAACACCGGGGAGCTGTTTTTT. This codes for CASSLRGLNTGELFF.

The table lists this clone with a few counts. The V gene is TRBV11-1, the J gene TRBJ2-6; D is unclear. This CDR3 region has 13 residues. V gave up 5 bases and J gave up 4 bases, with 6 bases separating them. CDR1 and CDR2 (germline): SGHAT, FQDESV (reference sequence). The CDR3 nucleotides are TGTGCCAGCAGCCATTCCGGGGCCAACGTCCTGACTTTC. Its translation: CASSHSGANVLTF. The whole variable domain, filled in from reference TRBV11-1 and TRBJ2-6, reads EAEVAQSPRYKITEKSQAVAFWCDPISGHATLYWYRQILGQGPELLVQFQDESVVDDSQLPKDRFSAERLKGVDSTLKIQPAELGDSAMYLCASSHSGANVLTFGAGSRLTVL.

J is TRBJ1-1 and V is TRBV30; D gene ambiguous. The V gene lost 0 bases and the J gene lost 8 bases, with 13 bases spanning the gap. The V gene's germline CDR1 is GTSNPN and CDR2 SVGIG (reference sequence). The CDR3 consists of 13 residues. The CDR3 loop is CAWSVSKTAEAFF. CDR3 coding DNA: TGTGCCTGGAGTGTCTCTAAAACAGCGGAAGCTTTCTTT.

This chain connects TRBV6-5 to TRBJ2-4; TRBD1 matches 7 bases. The CDR3 covers 13 residues. Germline CDR1 reads MNHEY; CDR2 reads SVGAGI. V shed 5 bases, J shed 6 bases, and the junction held 4 bases outside the gene matches. The CDR3 coding sequence is TGTGCCAGCAGTCTGGGACAGCCAAACATTCAGTACTTC. Translated, it gives CASSLGQPNIQYF.

This chain uses TRBV5-1 with TRBJ1-2, with a tentative D call TRBD1 (5 bases). CDR1 and CDR2 from the germline V gene are SGHRS and YFSETQ. Deletions cut 4 bases from V and 7 bases from J, with 20 bases between. The CDR3 is made up of 15 amino acids. The CDR3 reads CASSQGTNEARGYTF. Written as DNA, the CDR3 is TGCGCCAGCAGCCAAGGGACCAATGAAGCCCGTGGCTACACCTTC. Together with reference TRBV5-1 and TRBJ1-2, the CDR3 gives the full variable domain: KAGVTQTPRYLIKTRGQQVTLSCSPISGHRSVSWYQQTPGQGLQFLFEYFSETQRNKGNFPGRFSGRQFSNSRSEMNVSTLELGDSALYLCASSQGTNEARGYTFGSGTRLTVV.

DNA of the CDR3: TGTGCCAGCAGCGTAGGGACAGGGGTAATGAACACTGAAGCTTTCTTT. Translated: CASSVGTGVMNTEAFF. This chain uses TRBV9 with TRBJ1-1; 9 bases line up with TRBD1. The trim removed 0 bases at V and 0 bases at J, leaving 3 bases unmatched. The V gene's germline CDR1 is SGDLS and CDR2 YYNGEE. The CDR3 extends over 16 amino acids.